This TCR beta chain was recorded in a study of vaccination and CD4 T cells after COVID-19. In the study overall: In the control cultures, a CEFX pool, an HIV-1 Nef pool, or no peptide was supplied. Study-level points and caveats: Early post-infection timepoints were not included, and relatively few convalescent patients were studied.

Treatment in this sample: approximately 10-day PBMC culture with coronavirus spike peptide pools or control peptides (ViraFEST assay). PBMCs, plated at about 2 million per well, were grown in the presence of approximately 9.5 IU/ml IL-2 and about 10 ug/ml peptide pools. The CDR3 has 16 residues. Germline CDR1 SGHTA, CDR2 FQGNSA. V trimming: 1 base; J trimming: 2 bases; junction bases outside the gene matches: 4. Remarks on this clonotype: The antigen is not known.

Sequencing of cultured CD4+ T cell DNA used the Oncomine TCR Beta short-read assay. TCRdb reprocessed the PCR reads via MiXCR and lists one record per CDR3 protein. In the table there are 10,000 or so distinct CDR3 sequences, around three fifths of which are singletons. The receptor was derived from a human donor who had recovered from COVID-19. This chain joins TRBV7-2 and TRBJ2-1, with 8 bases matching TRBD2. Sequenced material: CD4+ T cells from blood, cultured in vitro. CDR3 sequence reads: CASSLVGGGTYNEQFF. DNA for the CDR3: TGTGCCAGCAGCTTAGTCGGGGGGGGAACCTACAATGAGCAGTTCTTC.